This TCR beta chain was sequenced in a study of T cells in Graves' hyperthyroidism and ophthalmopathy. Uncontrolled infection, other autoimmune disease, pregnancy or lactation excluded patients. Clinical symptoms, serum thyroxine and TRAb, thyroid ultrasound and orbital computed tomography were used for the diagnoses. It was 8.5 to 10 ml of fresh peripheral blood that supplied the PBMCs. Study results and caveats: The authors' 13 V-J model separated ophthalmopathy from stable hyperthyroidism.

This clonotype has more than one count but fewer than ten. Antigen unknown. Germline trimming cut 6 bases from V and 0 bases from J; bases unmatched to any gene: 7. This CDR3 has 16 residues. The germline V gene has CDR1 LNHDA and CDR2 SQIVND (reference sequence). The investigators amplified TCR beta CDR3 regions from RNA transcripts. Carried out on the TCR CDR3, a first-round RT-PCR used the HTBI primer set. One entry per CDR3 protein results from TCRdb running MiXCR on the multiplex PCR reads. The data contain 240,000 or so distinct CDR3 sequences, approximately 16% of them singletons. The clonotype originates from a woman aged 18-29 years with Graves' ophthalmopathy. This chain links TRBV19 with TRBJ2-2, with 7 bases fitting TRBD2. The material sequenced was blood. The CDR3 DNA follows: TGTGCCAGTAGACCTAGCGGTTTATCGAACACCGGGGAGCTGTTTTTT. Amino acids: CASRPSGLSNTGELFF. The whole variable domain, filled in from reference TRBV19 and TRBJ2-2, reads DGGITQSPKYLFRKEGQNVTLSCEQNLNHDAMYWYRQDPGQGLRLIYYSQIVNDFQKGDIAEGYSVSREKKESFPLTVTSAQKNPTAFYLCASRPSGLSNTGELFFGEGSRLTVL.